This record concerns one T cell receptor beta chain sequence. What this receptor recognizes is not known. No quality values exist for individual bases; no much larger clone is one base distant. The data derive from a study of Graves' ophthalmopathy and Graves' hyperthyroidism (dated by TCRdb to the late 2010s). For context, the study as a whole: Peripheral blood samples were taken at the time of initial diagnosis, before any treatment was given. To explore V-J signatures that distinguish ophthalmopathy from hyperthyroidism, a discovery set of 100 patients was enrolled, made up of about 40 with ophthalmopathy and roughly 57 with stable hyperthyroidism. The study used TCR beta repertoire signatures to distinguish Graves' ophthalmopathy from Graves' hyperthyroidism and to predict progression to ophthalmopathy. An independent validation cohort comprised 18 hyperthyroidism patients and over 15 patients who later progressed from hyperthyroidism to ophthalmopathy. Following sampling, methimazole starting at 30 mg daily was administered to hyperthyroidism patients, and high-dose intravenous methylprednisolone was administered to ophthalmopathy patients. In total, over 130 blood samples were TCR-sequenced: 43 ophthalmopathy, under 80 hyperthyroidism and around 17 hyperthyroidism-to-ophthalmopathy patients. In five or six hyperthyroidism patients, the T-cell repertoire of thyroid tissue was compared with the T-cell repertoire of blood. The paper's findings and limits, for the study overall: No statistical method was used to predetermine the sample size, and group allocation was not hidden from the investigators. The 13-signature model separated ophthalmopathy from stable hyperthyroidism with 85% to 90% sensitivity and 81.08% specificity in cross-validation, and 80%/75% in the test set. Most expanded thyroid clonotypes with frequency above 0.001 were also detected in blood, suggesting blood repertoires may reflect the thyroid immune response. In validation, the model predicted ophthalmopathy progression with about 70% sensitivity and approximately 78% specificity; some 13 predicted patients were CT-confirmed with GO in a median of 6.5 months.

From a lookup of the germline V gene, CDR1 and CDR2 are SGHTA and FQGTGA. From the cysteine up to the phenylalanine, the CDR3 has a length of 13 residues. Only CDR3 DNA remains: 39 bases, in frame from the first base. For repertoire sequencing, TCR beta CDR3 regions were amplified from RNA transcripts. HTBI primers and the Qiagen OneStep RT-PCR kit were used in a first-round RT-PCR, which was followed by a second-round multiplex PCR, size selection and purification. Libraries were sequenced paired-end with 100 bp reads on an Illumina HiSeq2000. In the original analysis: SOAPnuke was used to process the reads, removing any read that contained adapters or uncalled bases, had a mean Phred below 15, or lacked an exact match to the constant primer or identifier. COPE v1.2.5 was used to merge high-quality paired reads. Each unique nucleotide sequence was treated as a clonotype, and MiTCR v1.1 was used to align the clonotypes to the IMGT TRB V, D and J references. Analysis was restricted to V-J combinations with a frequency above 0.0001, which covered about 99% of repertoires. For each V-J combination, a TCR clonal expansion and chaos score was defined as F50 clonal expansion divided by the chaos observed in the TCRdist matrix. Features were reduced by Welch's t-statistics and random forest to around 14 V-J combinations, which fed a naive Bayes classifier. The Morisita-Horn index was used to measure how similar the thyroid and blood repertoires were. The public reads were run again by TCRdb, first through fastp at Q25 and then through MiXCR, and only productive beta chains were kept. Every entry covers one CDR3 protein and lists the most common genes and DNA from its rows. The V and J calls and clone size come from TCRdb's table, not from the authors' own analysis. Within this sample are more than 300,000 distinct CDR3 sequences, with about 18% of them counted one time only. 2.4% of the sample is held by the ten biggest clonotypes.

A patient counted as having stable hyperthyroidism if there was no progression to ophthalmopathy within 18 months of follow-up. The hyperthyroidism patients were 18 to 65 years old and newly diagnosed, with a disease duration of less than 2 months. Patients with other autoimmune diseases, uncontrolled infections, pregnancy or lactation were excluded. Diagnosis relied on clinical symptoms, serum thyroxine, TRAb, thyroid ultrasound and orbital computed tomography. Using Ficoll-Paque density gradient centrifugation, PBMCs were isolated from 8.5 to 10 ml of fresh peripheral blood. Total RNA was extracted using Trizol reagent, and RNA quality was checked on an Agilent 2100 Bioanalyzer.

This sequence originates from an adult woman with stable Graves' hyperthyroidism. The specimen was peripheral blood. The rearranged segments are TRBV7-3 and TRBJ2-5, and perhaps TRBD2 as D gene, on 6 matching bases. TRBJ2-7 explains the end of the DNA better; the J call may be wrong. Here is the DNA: TGTGCCAGCATCGGGAGAGGGTTGAACGAGCAGTACTTC. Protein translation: CASIGRGLNEQYF.